This TCR beta chain was identified in a study of T-cell memory formation after mild COVID-19. To note about this clonotype: Its antigen is undetermined.

CDR1 is SQVTM and CDR2 is ANQGSEA in the germline V gene. This CDR3 contains 15 residues. J lost 4 bases, V lost 3 bases, and 9 bases had no gene match. 5'RACE, which relied on constant-segment primers, yielded TCR alpha and TCR beta cDNA libraries carrying sample barcodes and UMIs. TCRdb reanalysed the 5' RACE reads using MiXCR and keeps one entry per CDR3 protein. Of under 300,000 distinct CDR3 sequences in the sample, less than 9.5% were seen once. General observations from the study: Contracting clones from day 15 to 85 showed balanced CD4/CD8; later expanders favored CD4+. Cross-reactive memory apparently joined, as some responding clones appeared in pre-infection memory.

Sequenced sample: PBMCs or a T cell subset sorted from them (not recorded which). The sequence was obtained from a man younger than 30 who had mild COVID-19 (a few samples of this study predate the infection). Cell type and time point are not known. The chain recombines TRBV29-1 with TRBJ1-2; 9 positions agree with TRBD1. CDR3 coding DNA: TGCAGCGTTGATGGCCAAGCGGGACAGGGCTATGGCTACACCTTC. Protein product: CSVDGQAGQGYGYTF.